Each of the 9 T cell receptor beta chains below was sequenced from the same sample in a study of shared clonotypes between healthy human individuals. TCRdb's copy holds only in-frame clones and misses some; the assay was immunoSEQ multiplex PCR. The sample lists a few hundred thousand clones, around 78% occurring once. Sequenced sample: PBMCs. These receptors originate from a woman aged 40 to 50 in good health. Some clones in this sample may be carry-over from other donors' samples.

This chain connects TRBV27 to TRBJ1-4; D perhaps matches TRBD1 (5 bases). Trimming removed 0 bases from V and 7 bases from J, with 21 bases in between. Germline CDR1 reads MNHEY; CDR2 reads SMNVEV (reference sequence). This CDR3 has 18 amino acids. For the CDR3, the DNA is TGTGCCAGCAGTTTATCTGTCCAGGGCCAGCCCCAGATTGAAAAACTGTTTTTT. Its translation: CASSLSVQGQPQIEKLFF.

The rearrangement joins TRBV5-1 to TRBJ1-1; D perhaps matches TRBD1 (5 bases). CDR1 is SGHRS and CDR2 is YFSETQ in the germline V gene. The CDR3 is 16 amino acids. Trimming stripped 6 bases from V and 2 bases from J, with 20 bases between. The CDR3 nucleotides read TGCGCCAGCACCCCGGGGGGTTCGACGGTTAACACTGAAGCTTTCTTT. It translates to CASTPGGSTVNTEAFF.

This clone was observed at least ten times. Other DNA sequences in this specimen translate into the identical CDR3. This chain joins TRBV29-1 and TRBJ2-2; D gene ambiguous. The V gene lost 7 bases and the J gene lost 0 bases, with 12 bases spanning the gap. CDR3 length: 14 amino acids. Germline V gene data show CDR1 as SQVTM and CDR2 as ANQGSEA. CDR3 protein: CSAAVGPNTGELFF. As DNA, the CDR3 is TGCAGCGCGGCTGTGGGTCCGAACACCGGGGAGCTGTTTTTT.

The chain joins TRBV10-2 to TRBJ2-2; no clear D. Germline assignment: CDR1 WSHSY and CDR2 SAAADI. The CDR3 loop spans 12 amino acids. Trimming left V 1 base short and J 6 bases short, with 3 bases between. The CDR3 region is CASSEYPGELFF. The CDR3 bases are TGCGCCAGCAGTGAGTACCCCGGGGAGCTGTTTTTT.

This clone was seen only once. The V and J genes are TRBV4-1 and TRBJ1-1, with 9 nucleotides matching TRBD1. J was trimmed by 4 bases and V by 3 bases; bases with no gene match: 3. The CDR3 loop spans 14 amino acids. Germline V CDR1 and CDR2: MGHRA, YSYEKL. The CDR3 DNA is TGCGCCAGCAGCCAGAAGACAGGGGGCACTGAAGCTTTCTTT. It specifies CASSQKTGGTEAFF.

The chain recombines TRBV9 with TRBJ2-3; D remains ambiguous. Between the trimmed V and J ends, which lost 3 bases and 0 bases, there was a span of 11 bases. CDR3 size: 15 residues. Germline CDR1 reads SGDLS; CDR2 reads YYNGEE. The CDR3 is CASSEQSLSTDTQYF. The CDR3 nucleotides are TGTGCCAGCAGCGAACAGTCCCTTAGCACAGATACGCAGTATTTT.

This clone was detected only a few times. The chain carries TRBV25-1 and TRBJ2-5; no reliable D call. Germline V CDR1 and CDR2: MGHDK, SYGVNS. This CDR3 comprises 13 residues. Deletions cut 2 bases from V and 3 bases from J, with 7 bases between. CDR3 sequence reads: CASSELVEETQYF. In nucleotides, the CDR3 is TGTGCCAGCAGTGAACTCGTGGAAGAGACCCAGTACTTC. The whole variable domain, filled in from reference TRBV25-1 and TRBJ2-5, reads EADIYQTPRYLVIGTGKKITLECSQTMGHDKMYWYQQDPGMELHLIHYSYGVNSTEKGDLSSESTVSRIRTEHFPLTLESARPSHTSQYLCASSELVEETQYFGPGTRLLVL.

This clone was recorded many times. The CDR3, as DNA: TGTGCCACCAGCATCGTAGCGGGAGGGGGAACCGGGGAGCTGTTTTTT. As protein: CATSIVAGGGTGELFF. The V and J genes are TRBV15 and TRBJ2-2; 11 positions agree with TRBD2. This CDR3 contains 16 residues. Trimming at V came to 4 bases and at J to 5 bases, leaving 6 bases not matched to a gene. CDR1 and CDR2 (germline): LNHNV, YYDKDF (reference sequence).

CDR3 nucleotides: TGTGCCAGCAGCTTAACGTCCCGGAAAGGGTATGAGCAGTTCTTC. It encodes CASSLTSRKGYEQFF. The rearrangement joins TRBV7-3 to TRBJ2-1, with D unresolved. Trimming stripped 0 bases from V and 8 bases from J, with 14 bases between. Germline V gene data show CDR1 as SGHTA and CDR2 as FQGTGA. CDR3 length: 15 amino acids.